These T cell receptor beta chains were read from a single sample in a study of radiation and T cells in renal cell carcinoma. TCRdb's table, derived via immunoSEQ multiplex PCR, lists solely in-frame clones and lacks some. The table has approximately 80,000 clones, roughly nine tenths seen once. The source material was blood, sampled from a patient whose treatment included radiotherapy and nephrectomy. These TCRs come from a woman in her sixties or seventies with renal cell carcinoma. The CDR3 runs from the conserved cysteine through the conserved F or W. A D gene is named only where the DNA matches it firmly. Not every row has a clone size; where given, it reads once, few, many or a size class.

len | j_gene | v_gene | d_gene | abundance | CDR3nt | CDR3aa
17 | TRBJ2-1 | TRBV7-6 | TRBD2 | - | TGTGCCAGCAGTCTCCAAGCGGGGGGCTCCTCCTACAATGAGCAGTTCTTC | CASSLQAGGSSYNEQFF
14 | TRBJ2-7 | TRBV5-1 | - | - | TGCGCCAGCAGCTTGTTGATAGGGCGGACCGAGCAGTACTTC | CASSLLIGRTEQYF
14 | TRBJ1-2 | TRBV7-9 | TRBD1 | - | TGTGCCAGCAGCTTAGACGAGGGGGCGCGGGGCTACACCTTC | CASSLDEGARGYTF
15 | TRBJ1-1 | TRBV11-2 | - | - | TGTGCCAGCAGCTTAGATCAGGGTCCGGACACTGAAGCTTTCTTT | CASSLDQGPDTEAFF
16 | TRBJ2-2 | TRBV18 | TRBD2 | - | TGTGCCAGCTCACTAGGGACTAGCGGGAACACCGGGGAGCTGTTTTTT | CASSLGTSGNTGELFF
18 | TRBJ2-3 | TRBV5-4 | TRBD2 | - | TGTGCCAGCAGCCTAGGGTCTAGCGGGGGGGCAGGAACAGATACGCAGTATTTT | CASSLGSSGGAGTDTQYF
16 | TRBJ2-1 | TRBV9 | - | - | TGTGCCAGCAGCCCCTTAGGGGGCGGGGCCTCCAATGAGCAGTTCTTC | CASSPLGGGASNEQFF
16 | TRBJ2-1 | TRBV11-3 | - | once | TGTGCCAGCAGCCAGCAGGTAGGGGTGGCATACAATGAGCAGTTCTTC | CASSQQVGVAYNEQFF
15 | TRBJ1-2 | TRBV19 | - | - | TGTGCCAGTAGTATGGAAGGAGGGCGAACCTATGGCTACACCTTC | CASSMEGGRTYGYTF
15 | TRBJ2-5 | TRBV5-4 | TRBD1 | - | TGTGCCAGCAGCGTAGGACAGGGGAGGGAAGAGACCCAGTACTTC | CASSVGQGREETQYF
13 | TRBJ1-1 | TRBV6-5 | - | few | TGTGCCAGCAGTTTCTATGACGCCACTGAAGCTTTCTTT | CASSFYDATEAFF
16 | TRBJ2-6 | TRBV2 | - | - | TGTGCCAGCAGGGGGGCCAGTGGCTCTGGGGCCAACGTCCTGACTTTC | CASRGASGSGANVLTF
15 | TRBJ1-5 | TRBV6-1 | - | - | TGTGCCAGCAGTGAATCTGGTAGAGGGAATCAGCCCCAGCATTTT | CASSESGRGNQPQHF
14 | TRBJ2-1 | TRBV28 | TRBD2 | - | TGTGCCAGCAGTCCGCCGACTAGCGGGGGGGCCCTTTTCTTC | CASSPPTSGGALFF
13 | TRBJ1-2 | TRBV7-2 | - | - | TGTGCCAGCAGCTTACGTTACGCCTCCCAGGCCACCTTC | CASSLRYASQATF
12 | TRBJ2-5 | TRBV14 | - | - | TGTGCCAGCAGCGCCCGTGGGGAGACCCAGTACTTC | CASSARGETQYF
15 | TRBJ1-6 | TRBV5-1 | - | - | TGCGCCAGCAGCTTGGTGGGGGGAAATAATTCACCCCTCCACTTT | CASSLVGGNNSPLHF
17 | TRBJ1-5 | TRBV6-4 | - | - | TGTGCCAGCAGTGACTCCCGAGGCTTGAATAGCAATCAGCCCCAGCATTTT | CASSDSRGLNSNQPQHF
14 | TRBJ2-2 | TRBV7-3 | - | - | TGTGCCAGCAGCCCCGTTCCGAACACCGGGGAGCTGTTTTTT | CASSPVPNTGELFF
15 | TRBJ2-2 | TRBV19 | - | - | TGTGCCAGTAGGGCGGGACAGACTGTCACCGGGGAGCTGTTTTTT | CASRAGQTVTGELFF
13 | TRBJ1-5 | TRBV9 | - | few | TGTGCCAGCAGCGTGGGCCAAGATCAGCCCCAGCATTTT | CASSVGQDQPQHF